This entry is about one T cell receptor beta chain. PCR used 60 Vbeta primers and 13 Jbeta primers. The data were produced by immunoSEQ multiplex PCR, yet TCRdb's version contains in-frame clones alone and is incomplete. The profile covers about 270,000 clones, with 86% appearing a single time and roughly 4% taken by the ten largest. These data are taken from a study of cytomegalovirus exposure and HLA in healthy donors. V was clipped by 0 bases and J by 5 bases; unmatched bases: 6. Germline V gene data show CDR1 as SGHTA and CDR2 as FQGNSA. This CDR3 spans 17 amino acids. This chain joins TRBV7-2 and TRBJ2-1; TRBD2 aligns across 11 bases. The material sequenced was PBMCs. This clonotype was obtained from a man aged 35-49 years in good health and CMV-seropositive. CDR3 coding DNA: TGTGCCAGCAGCTTAGCGGCCGTACTAGCGGGAGACAATGAGCAGTTCTTC. Its translation: CASSLAAVLAGDNEQFF.